This paragraph covers one T cell receptor (beta chain) sequence. Being one base from a much bigger clone, this may be a read error. TCRdb called the reads again in MiXCR, with one record for every CDR3 protein. The profile shows 250,000 or so distinct CDR3 sequences, roughly 26% of them singletons. The V end was cut by 1 base, the J end by 4 bases, with 12 bases between. The CDR3 length is 14 residues. Germline lookup yields CDR1 SGHKS and CDR2 YYEKEE (reference sequence). This entry is derived from a study of kidney transplant recipient with SARS-CoV-2 infection. This sequence was found in a young adult male patient who had COVID-19 and was a kidney transplant recipient. Some T cells may be provided by the graft donor. The chain employs TRBV5-5 and TRBJ2-7, with D possibly TRBD1 on 6 matching bases. The sample here was a blood sample, taken at baseline and around day 110 from a kidney transplant recipient. The CDR3 protein is CASSLLQGSYEQYF. The CDR3 DNA is TGTGCCAGCAGCTTGCTCCAGGGGTCGTACGAGCAGTACTTC.